This T cell receptor beta chain was documented in a study of T cells expressing NK-cell markers. Study overall: All TCR beta repertoires analysed originated from sorted CD3+CD56+NKG2C+, CD3+CD56+NKG2C- and CD3+CD56-NKG2C+ T cells.

Note on this clonotype: As yet, its antigen is unknown.

Study results and caveats: Also leading the CD3+CD56-NKG2C+ fraction in a handful of donors were these clonotypes.

From its re-call of the 5' RACE reads, TCRdb lists each CDR3 protein once, without DNA. The listing records about 460,000 distinct CDR3 sequences. In germline, CDR1 is SQVTM, CDR2 ANQGSEA. This CDR3 has 13 amino acids. The sequenced sample consisted of blood T cells: a sorted CD56 or NKG2C T cell subset, CD4+ or CD8+ T cells, or bulk PBMC T cells (not recorded which). This rearrangement joins TRBV29-1 to TRBJ2-5; TCRdb's D call, TRBD1, is unchecked because there is no DNA. The TCR was taken from a woman aged 50 to 65 in good health. CDR3 in amino acids: CSGGTGGKETQYF.